Shown below are 14 T cell receptor beta chains from a single sample sequenced in a study of T cell changes during pregnancy in multiple sclerosis. The table came from immunoSEQ multiplex PCR; TCRdb's copy has only in-frame clones and leaves some out. Among around 130,000 clones, over 85% were seen once, and the ten largest hold 6.2%. This specimen was peripheral blood, taken before pregnancy. Source of these receptors: a female donor with multiple sclerosis, enrolled in a pregnancy study.

The chain has TRBV27 and TRBJ2-7; 9 nucleotides line up with TRBD1. This CDR3 is built from 16 residues. Unmatched junction bases numbered 11, after V lost 6 bases and J lost 2 bases. Germline loops: CDR1 MNHEY, CDR2 SMNVEV (reference sequence). CDR3 sequence reads: CASRPGTGNYPYEQYF. CDR3 nucleotides: TGTGCCAGCAGGCCCGGGACAGGGAACTACCCCTACGAGCAGTACTTC.

This clone has a single count. The chain recombines TRBV7-9 with TRBJ2-2; 7 bases fit TRBD1. Germline lookup yields CDR1 SEHNR and CDR2 FQNEAQ (reference sequence). CDR3 length: 14 amino acids. V shed 3 bases and J 6 bases; nucleotides not matched to a gene: 4. The CDR3 here is CASSLKGAPGELFF. CDR3 nucleotides: TGTGCCAGCAGCTTGAAGGGGGCTCCCGGGGAGCTGTTTTTT.

This rearrangement joins TRBV5-5 to TRBJ2-7; 8 bases are shared with TRBD1. J was trimmed by 4 bases and V by 0 bases; bases with no gene match: 6. Germline lookup yields CDR1 SGHKS and CDR2 YYEKEE (reference sequence). The CDR3 loop spans 15 amino acids. The DNA for the CDR3 is TGTGCCAGCAGCTTGGACGCAGGGGGCGCGTACGAGCAGTACTTC. Translating gives CASSLDAGGAYEQYF.

The chain joins TRBV18 to TRBJ1-1, with D possibly being TRBD1 (5 bases). Trimming pared 1 base from V and 0 bases from J, leaving 12 bases between. Per the germline V gene, CDR1 is KGHSH and CDR2 is LQKENI. The CDR3 runs 16 residues. CDR3 in DNA: TGTGCCAGCTCACCACGACAGAACCTAATGAACACTGAAGCTTTCTTT. It encodes CASSPRQNLMNTEAFF.

J is TRBJ1-1 and V is TRBV5-1, with D uncertain. This CDR3 has 13 residues. Per germline, CDR1 SGHRS and CDR2 YFSETQ. The V gene lost 5 bases and the J gene lost 0 bases, with 8 bases spanning the gap. In DNA form, the CDR3 reads TGCGCCAGCAGGGGAGTTATGAACACTGAAGCTTTCTTT. It translates to CASRGVMNTEAFF.

The chain uses TRBV4-1 and TRBJ1-5, with 7 bases lining up with TRBD1. J was trimmed by 2 bases and V by 4 bases; bases with no gene match: 5. The CDR3 is 15 amino acids. Per germline, CDR1 MGHRA and CDR2 YSYEKL. The CDR3 DNA follows: TGCGCCAGCAGCCCACACAGGGGCGGCAATCAGCCCCAGCATTTT. This encodes CASSPHRGGNQPQHF.

The chain uses TRBV27 and TRBJ2-3, with a weak D call TRBD1 (5 bases). V dropped 5 bases and J dropped 2 bases, with 26 bases sitting between them. There are 19 residues in the CDR3. The germline gives CDR1 MNHEY, CDR2 SMNVEV (reference sequence). The CDR3 coding sequence is TGTGCCAGCAGTCCACCCTATACAAAGACAGTATCCCCCACAGATACGCAGTATTTT. It specifies CASSPPYTKTVSPTDTQYF.

The gene calls are TRBV25-1 and TRBJ1-2; D possibly corresponds to TRBD1 (6 bases). This CDR3 spans 15 amino acids. CDR1 and CDR2 (germline): MGHDK, SYGVNS. The ends were cut back, 0 bases at V and 4 bases at J, with 12 bases in the middle. CDR3 DNA sequence: TGTGCCAGCAGTGAATACCGCGGGGGGGCCTATGGCTACACCTTC. It encodes CASSEYRGGAYGYTF.

This rearrangement joins TRBV5-1 to TRBJ2-1; TRBD2 agrees at 12 bases. CDR1 is SGHRS and CDR2 is YFSETQ in the germline V gene. The CDR3 has 15 amino acids. J lost 6 bases, V lost 0 bases, and 1 base had no gene match. The CDR3 protein is CASSLGLAGVNEQFF. The CDR3 coding sequence is TGCGCCAGCAGCTTGGGACTAGCGGGGGTCAATGAGCAGTTCTTC.

This chain links TRBV19 with TRBJ2-7, with TRBD2 identical over 9 bases. The CDR3 has 15 residues. CDR1 and CDR2 (germline): LNHDA, SQIVND (reference sequence). J gave up 6 bases and V 7 bases, and 13 bases lay outside the gene matches. The DNA of the CDR3 is TGTGCCAGTAAGTCGGTCGCTAGCGGGGTTTCCGAGCAGTACTTC. It codes for CASKSVASGVSEQYF.

V usage is TRBV6-1 and J usage is TRBJ1-2; TRBD1 agrees at 7 bases. This CDR3 has 14 amino acids. J gave up 0 bases and V 11 bases, and 9 bases lay outside the gene matches. CDR1 is MNHNS and CDR2 is SASEGT in the germline V gene. CDR3 in DNA: TGTGCCTTGGGGGACAGCTTGTCTAACTATGGCTACACCTTC. It specifies CALGDSLSNYGYTF.

This chain uses TRBV10-1 with TRBJ2-7; TRBD2 agrees at 8 bases. The germline V gene has CDR1 WNHNN and CDR2 SYGVQD (reference sequence). CDR3 length equals 14 residues. V was clipped by 1 base and J by 6 bases; unmatched bases: 5. The CDR3 spells CASSEWGLGGEQYF. The CDR3 coding sequence is TGCGCCAGCAGTGAGTGGGGACTAGGGGGCGAGCAGTACTTC.

V and J are TRBV2 and TRBJ2-1; D is possibly TRBD2 (5 bases). The V gene's germline CDR1 is SNHLY and CDR2 FYNNEI. The length of the CDR3 is 16 residues. V was cut by 6 bases and J by 0 bases, with 15 bases left in between. For the CDR3, the DNA is TGTGCCAGCAGCCCCCAGCGGCTTAGCTCCTACAATGAGCAGTTCTTC. Translating it yields CASSPQRLSSYNEQFF.

CDR3 amino acids: CASSLILGPYEQYF. The CDR3 bases are TGTGCCAGCAGTTTAATTCTGGGCCCCTACGAGCAGTACTTC. The chain links TRBV27 to TRBJ2-7; D not resolved. Looked up from germline, CDR1 is MNHEY and CDR2 is SMNVEV (reference sequence). Deletions cut 2 bases from V and 2 bases from J, with 10 bases between. The CDR3 is made up of 14 amino acids.